Detailed here is one T cell receptor (beta chain). The source of the sample is a study of regulatory T cells in long-lasting Graves disease. Time point of the sample: newly diagnosed GD, antithyroid drugs for less than 3 months. The TCR library was made from RNA extracted from PBMCs. Arm-PCR with iRepertoire HTBI primers amplified the CDR3 regions for these TCR beta libraries. Using its own MiXCR run on the multiplex PCR reads, TCRdb lists one record per CDR3 protein. Of over 350,000 distinct CDR3 sequences in the sample, around 15% were seen once. This same sample was also part of a study on T cells in Graves' hyperthyroidism and ophthalmopathy. In that study: Initially, a first-round RT-PCR of the TCR CDR3 employed the HTBI primer set.

This TCR was recovered from a woman between 50 and 59 years old with Graves disease. The material was peripheral blood mononuclear cells (PBMCs), obtained at new diagnosis, from a patient treated with antithyroid drugs.

The CDR3 is CASSSLTGSETQYF. The CDR3 bases are TGCGCCAGCAGCTCCTTGACAGGTTCGGAGACCCAGTACTTC. This sequence joins TRBV5-1 and TRBJ2-5, with D perhaps matching TRBD1 (6 bases). CDR3 length: 14 amino acids. V was trimmed by 3 bases and J by 5 bases, leaving 14 bases between them. Per germline, CDR1 SGHRS and CDR2 YFSETQ.